The 12 T cell receptor beta chains presented below share a single source sample, sequenced in a study of cytomegalovirus exposure and HLA in healthy donors. Primers for the PCR totalled 60 Vbeta and 13 Jbeta. The protocol was immunoSEQ multiplex PCR, while the TCRdb copy is restricted to in-frame clones and leaves out a portion. The top ten hold about 6.9% of the sample, which has under 150,000 clones, 79% seen once. The sequencing input was PBMCs. These receptors were obtained from a woman aged 40 to 55 in good health and CMV-seropositive.

This clone showed up just a few times. The chain carries TRBV18 and TRBJ1-1, with D possibly being TRBD1 (6 bases). CDR1 and CDR2 from the germline V gene are KGHSH and LQKENI. V was pared by 3 bases and J by 6 bases, with 17 bases between. There are 15 residues in the CDR3. CDR3 nucleotides: TGTGCCAGCTCACCTCAACAGGGCCCCTTAGCTGAAGCTTTCTTT. Residues: CASSPQQGPLAEAFF. The full variable domain, with the rest looked up from reference TRBV18 and TRBJ1-1, is NAGVMQNPRHLVRRRGQEARLRCSPMKGHSHVYWYRQLPEEGLKFMVYLQKENIIDESGMPKERFSAEFPKEGPSILRIQQVVRGDSAAYFCASSPQQGPLAEAFFGQGTRLTVV.

The V call is TRBV19, the J call TRBJ2-2; tentatively, D is TRBD1 (5 bases). V was clipped by 10 bases and J by 6 bases, with 21 bases between them. CDR3 size: 15 residues. Per germline, CDR1 LNHDA and CDR2 SQIVND (reference sequence). The CDR3 bases are TGTGCCACTCGACAGCCCCTTAACCAGGCCGGGGAGCTGTTTTTT. Amino acids: CATRQPLNQAGELFF.

The rearrangement links TRBV5-1 to TRBJ2-6; D uncertain. Trimming stripped 0 bases from V and 4 bases from J, with 17 bases between. CDR1 is SGHRS, CDR2 YFSETQ, per germline. This CDR3 contains 18 residues. DNA of the CDR3: TGCGCCAGCAGCTTGGACCCTATCACCGCGGTCGGGGCCAACGTCCTGACTTTC. Its protein product is CASSLDPITAVGANVLTF.

This rearrangement joins TRBV5-1 to TRBJ1-2; TRBD1 matches 10 bases. Germline values: CDR1 SGHRS, CDR2 YFSETQ. The junction had 12 bases not matched to a gene; V was cut back by 0 bases and J by 7 bases. This CDR3 region has 17 residues. This chain's CDR3 is CASSLGNAGTGDIGYTF. In DNA form, the CDR3 reads TGCGCCAGCAGCTTGGGAAATGCCGGGACAGGGGACATTGGCTACACCTTC.

The V and J genes are TRBV6-6 and TRBJ1-4, with unresolved D. The CDR3 is 14 residues long. The V and J ends lost 2 bases and 8 bases respectively, with 12 bases between them. CDR1 and CDR2 (germline): MNHNY, SVGAGI (reference sequence). CDR3 bases: TGTGCCAGCAGTTACGATAGCTCTTGGGAAAAACTGTTTTTT. Its protein is CASSYDSSWEKLFF.

V gene TRBV6-5 combines with J gene TRBJ1-1, with D unclear. V was shortened by 0 bases and J by 2 bases, with 4 bases between the two germline ends. The CDR3 contains 13 residues. The germline CDR1 and CDR2 sequences are MNHEY and SVGAGI. The CDR3 loop reads CASSYSYNTEAFF. DNA of the CDR3: TGTGCCAGCAGTTACTCCTATAACACTGAAGCTTTCTTT.

This clone was counted only a few times. The chain is built from TRBV6-5 and TRBJ1-4; D not resolved. Trimming removed 2 bases from V and 4 bases from J, with 11 bases in between. Looked up from germline, CDR1 is MNHEY and CDR2 is SVGAGI. The CDR3 runs 15 residues. The CDR3 region is CASSYGGRSNEKLFF. DNA of the CDR3: TGTGCCAGCAGTTACGGTGGTAGGAGTAATGAAAAACTGTTTTTT.

The chain joins TRBV2 to TRBJ2-3, with a tentative D call TRBD1 (6 bases). V was shortened by 7 bases and J by 0 bases, with 14 bases between the two germline ends. The length of the CDR3 is 15 residues. Per the germline V gene, CDR1 is SNHLY and CDR2 is FYNNEI. The CDR3 loop reads CASMAGAYSTDTQYF. In nucleotides, the CDR3 is TGTGCCAGCATGGCAGGGGCGTATAGCACAGATACGCAGTATTTT.

The chain employs TRBV20-1 and TRBJ1-1; the D is unclear. V was shortened by 5 bases and J by 6 bases, with 10 bases between the two germline ends. Per germline, CDR1 DFQATT and CDR2 SNEGSKA (reference sequence). The length of the CDR3 is 11 residues. The CDR3 region is CSAWAAPEAFF. Written as DNA, the CDR3 is TGCAGTGCTTGGGCAGCACCTGAAGCTTTCTTT.

This clone showed up just a few times. V gene TRBV5-4 combines with J gene TRBJ2-5, with 9 bases matching TRBD2. Germline values: CDR1 SGHNT, CDR2 YYREEE (reference sequence). Trimming removed 0 bases from V and 5 bases from J; junction bases left unmatched: 5. The CDR3 covers 15 residues. CDR3 DNA: TGTGCCAGCAGCTTGGACAGCGGGGGGAGGGAGACCCAGTACTTC. This codes for CASSLDSGGRETQYF.

The chain is built from TRBV28 and TRBJ1-5; D is ambiguous. Trimming removed 5 bases from V and 5 bases from J, with 16 bases in between. The CDR3 runs to 15 residues. The germline V gene encodes CDR1 MDHEN and CDR2 SYDVKM. CDR3 in DNA: TGTGCCAGCAGTACAAGTGCCTCTGGGCATCAGCCCCAGCATTTT. It yields the protein CASSTSASGHQPQHF.

The V gene is TRBV6-5, the J gene TRBJ2-3, with 9 bases matching TRBD2. Per germline, CDR1 MNHEY and CDR2 SVGAGI. Trimming took 8 bases from V and 10 from J; bases not matched to a gene: 10. The CDR3 runs to 13 residues. CDR3 amino acids: CASDRRGGGAQYF. The CDR3 coding sequence is TGTGCCAGCGACCGAAGGGGCGGGGGGGCGCAGTATTTT.